This section outlines one TCR beta chain sequence together with its context. As yet, its antigen is unknown. Positively selected for CCR7, the CD45RO-negative cells used as naive CD8 cells excluded terminally differentiated effector memory CD45RA+ cells. All donors were Caucasian adults living in Nashville, Tennessee. This record belongs to a study of shared clonotypes between healthy human individuals. Study-wide findings and caveats: Estimated richness values were generally larger in naive subsets than in memory subsets.

Using approximately 200 ng DNA, around 30,000 T cell genomes, the sorted-subset replicate PCRs were run. Methods used by the authors: Filtering differed because ImmunoSEQ produced junction-only sequences that carried no quality scores. Repertoires were generated with immunoSEQ multiplex PCR, while TCRdb's copy carries only in-frame clones and drops some. The DNA was the basis for D and trimming; V, J and clone size are from that table. The repertoire includes fewer than 850,000 clones, roughly 96% of them detected once, and over 0.2% sits in the top ten. The material sequenced was naive CD8+ T cells sorted from blood. The sequence was obtained from a man between 25 and 39 years old in good health.

The CDR3 coding sequence is TGCAGCGTTGGGTTGGCTGGAAACCAAGAGACCCAGTACTTC. It encodes CSVGLAGNQETQYF. This chain uses TRBV29-1 with TRBJ2-5; D is ambiguous. The length of the CDR3 is 14 residues. With 4 bases removed from V and 0 bases from J, the gap between germline ends came to 12 bases. Germline V gives CDR1 SQVTM, CDR2 ANQGSEA.